Below are 26 T cell receptor beta chains sequenced from a single sample in a study of T cells in pancreatic ductal adenocarcinoma. Selected pancreatic ductal adenocarcinoma patients had undergone surgery without neoadjuvant therapy. This table comes from immunoSEQ multiplex PCR, and its TCRdb copy is limited to in-frame clones, with some not included. The sample holds around 9,000 clones, roughly two thirds seen once. Material for sequencing was pancreatic tumor tissue. Receptors were obtained from a human donor with pancreatic ductal adenocarcinoma.

The genes are TRBV2 and TRBJ2-7; TRBD2 matches 13 bases. Germline lookup yields CDR1 SNHLY and CDR2 FYNNEI. The CDR3 consists of 15 residues. Unmatched junction bases numbered 4, after V lost 5 bases and J lost 3 bases. The CDR3 bases are TGTGCCAGCAGTACCGGGACTAGCGGGATCTACGAGCAGTACTTC. Translation: CASSTGTSGIYEQYF. Variable domain in full (rest from reference TRBV2 and TRBJ2-7): EPEVTQTPSHQVTQMGQEVILRCVPISNHLYFYWYRQILGQKVEFLVSFYNNEISEKSEIFDDQFSVERPDGSNFTLKIRSTKLEDSAMYFCASSTGTSGIYEQYFGPGTRLTVT.

The chain links TRBV4-2 to TRBJ2-6, with 7 bases aligning to TRBD2. The CDR3 spans 18 residues. From germline, CDR1 is LGHNA and CDR2 YNFKEQ. V trimming: 0 bases; J trimming: 0 bases; junction bases outside the gene matches: 5. CDR3 in DNA: TGTGCCAGCAGCCAAGATCCTAGCGGATACTCTGGGGCCAACGTCCTGACTTTC. Translation gives CASSQDPSGYSGANVLTF.

The chain uses TRBV30 and TRBJ1-1; D gene unclear. This CDR3 comprises 10 residues. V lost 5 bases and J 5 bases, leaving 6 bases between the germline ends. Germline CDR1 GTSNPN, CDR2 SVGIG (reference sequence). The CDR3 DNA sequence: TGTGCCTGGGGGAGGACTGAAGCTTTCTTT. Protein: CAWGRTEAFF. Full variable domain (rest looked up from reference TRBV30 and TRBJ1-1): SQTIHQWPATLVQPVGSPLSLECTVEGTSNPNLYWYRQAAGRGLQLLFYSVGIGQISSEVPQNLSASRPQDRQFILSSKKLLLSDSGFYLCAWGRTEAFFGQGTRLTVV.

This chain uses TRBV11-3 with TRBJ2-1; TRBD1 agrees at 11 bases. Trimming took 3 bases from V and 5 from J; bases not matched to a gene: 3. Germline V gene sequence: CDR1 SGHNT, CDR2 YENEEA. CDR3 length: 15 amino acids. The CDR3 sequence: CASSFGQGANNEQFF. CDR3 DNA sequence: TGTGCCAGCAGCTTCGGACAGGGGGCAAACAATGAGCAGTTCTTC.

The CDR3 sequence is CASSAVGTAINQPQHF. Written as DNA, the CDR3 is TGTGCCAGCAGTGCGGTAGGGACAGCAATCAATCAGCCCCAGCATTTT. The chain links TRBV28 to TRBJ1-5; 7 bases are shared with TRBD1. The CDR3 has 16 amino acids. The V segment lost 5 bases and the J segment 3 bases; nucleotides outside the gene matches: 10. CDR1 and CDR2 (germline): MDHEN, SYDVKM.

The CDR3 DNA follows: TGTGCCAGCTCACACCGGTCCTTCTCTGGAAACACCATATATTTT. Residues: CASSHRSFSGNTIYF. This rearrangement joins TRBV18 to TRBJ1-3, with unresolved D. This CDR3 is 15 amino acids long. The ends were cut back, 4 bases at V and 0 bases at J, with 10 bases in the middle. Germline lookup yields CDR1 KGHSH and CDR2 LQKENI. Full variable domain (outside the CDR3, taken from reference TRBV18 and TRBJ1-3): NAGVMQNPRHLVRRRGQEARLRCSPMKGHSHVYWYRQLPEEGLKFMVYLQKENIIDESGMPKERFSAEFPKEGPSILRIQQVVRGDSAAYFCASSHRSFSGNTIYFGEGSWLTVV.

This rearrangement joins TRBV7-9 to TRBJ2-7, with D hard to call. The CDR3 has 11 amino acids. Trimming cost V 6 bases and J 2 bases, with 5 bases left between them. Germline V gene sequence: CDR1 SEHNR, CDR2 FQNEAQ (reference sequence). CDR3 sequence (DNA): TGTGCCAGCAGTAATACCTACGAGCAGTACTTC. Protein: CASSNTYEQYF. Using reference TRBV7-9 and TRBJ2-7 for the parts outside the CDR3, the full variable domain is DTGVSQNPRHKITKRGQNVTFRCDPISEHNRLYWYRQTLGQGPEFLTYFQNEAQLEKSRLLSDRFSAERPKGSFSTLEIQRTEQGDSAMYLCASSNTYEQYFGPGTRLTVT.

The rearrangement links TRBV9 to TRBJ1-1; no definite D call. Between the trimmed V and J ends, which lost 0 bases and 3 bases, there was a span of 6 bases. Germline V CDR1 and CDR2: SGDLS, YYNGEE. The CDR3 totals 13 residues. The CDR3 nucleotides read TGTGCCAGCAGCGTAGATATCGACACTGAAGCTTTCTTT. It codes for CASSVDIDTEAFF.

This clone has a handful of counts. The chain couples TRBV5-1 to TRBJ2-1; 9 nucleotides align to TRBD1. Germline V gives CDR1 SGHRS, CDR2 YFSETQ. Trimming removed 0 bases from V and 6 bases from J; junction bases left unmatched: 1. CDR3 length: 14 amino acids. The CDR3 here is CASSLGQGVNEQFF. The DNA of the CDR3 is TGCGCCAGCAGCTTGGGACAGGGGGTCAATGAGCAGTTCTTC.

This clone was observed a handful of times. The CDR3 sequence: CASRRQGVGGYTF. The CDR3 DNA sequence: TGTGCCAGCAGACGCCAGGGAGTGGGGGGCTACACCTTC. This sequence joins TRBV28 and TRBJ1-2, with D perhaps matching TRBD1 (5 bases). This CDR3 region has 13 residues. V lost 6 bases, J lost 8 bases, and 16 bases lay in between. From germline, CDR1 is MDHEN and CDR2 SYDVKM.

This clone appeared a single time. CDR3 coding DNA: TGTGCCAGCTCACCAAGAGGGGGCGCCGGTTCTGGGGCCAACGTCCTGACTTTC. It codes for CASSPRGGAGSGANVLTF. The chain has TRBV18 and TRBJ2-6; TRBD1 matches at 7 bases. This CDR3 contains 18 residues. From germline, CDR1 is KGHSH and CDR2 LQKENI. The junction had 8 bases not matched to a gene; V was cut back by 2 bases and J by 1 base.

This clone is medium-sized (0.01 to 0.1%) in the sample. The J gene is TRBJ1-2, the V gene TRBV5-1; 7 nucleotides align to TRBD1. The germline CDR1 and CDR2 sequences are SGHRS and YFSETQ. The CDR3 is 15 residues long. V shed 4 bases and J 0 bases; nucleotides not matched to a gene: 6. CDR3 sequence: CASSHSGQTNYGYTF. CDR3 coding DNA: TGCGCCAGCAGCCACTCGGGACAGACTAACTATGGCTACACCTTC.

V is TRBV27 and J is TRBJ2-1; 7 nucleotides line up with TRBD2. With 3 bases clipped from V and 8 bases from J, the junction kept 13 bases outside the gene matches. The CDR3 extends over 16 amino acids. Germline assignment: CDR1 MNHEY and CDR2 SMNVEV (reference sequence). DNA for the CDR3: TGTGCCAGCAGTTTCCGCGGCGCGGGAGCTAGGGATGAGCAGTTCTTC. Translation gives CASSFRGAGARDEQFF.

The chain employs TRBV28 and TRBJ2-7; the D gene is possibly TRBD2 (5 bases). There are 13 residues in the CDR3. Between the trimmed V and J ends, which lost 2 bases and 3 bases, there was a span of 8 bases. Germline lookup yields CDR1 MDHEN and CDR2 SYDVKM. The CDR3 DNA reads as TGTGCCAGCAGTTTAGCGGGTCGCTACGAGCAGTACTTC. Its protein is CASSLAGRYEQYF.

This clone was counted only a few times. The V and J genes are TRBV11-2 and TRBJ1-2; D ambiguous. Trimming took 7 bases from V and 2 from J, leaving 17 bases between them. The germline CDR1 and CDR2 sequences are SGHAT and FQNNGV. The CDR3 is 15 residues long. The CDR3 bases are TGTGCCAGCACCCTTGGACTCTCGGGGAACTATGGCTACACCTTC. Translating gives CASTLGLSGNYGYTF.

This chain links TRBV11-2 with TRBJ2-1, with D hard to call. Trimming took off 2 bases at V and 2 bases at J, with 1 base between the two ends. There are 12 residues in the CDR3. Germline-derived CDR1 and CDR2 are SGHAT and FQNNGV. The CDR3 coding sequence is TGTGCCAGCAGCTTAACCTACAATGAGCAGTTCTTC. It encodes CASSLTYNEQFF.

This clone has only a few counts. This chain joins TRBV16 and TRBJ2-6; D remains ambiguous. Per germline, CDR1 KGHSY and CDR2 FQNENV. Trimming stripped 5 bases from V and 2 bases from J, with 4 bases between. The CDR3 has 13 amino acids. The CDR3 sequence is CASSSAGANVLTF. For the CDR3, the DNA is TGTGCCAGCAGCAGTGCTGGGGCCAACGTCCTGACTTTC.

The chain joins TRBV5-8 to TRBJ2-3, with unresolved D. The germline CDR1 and CDR2 sequences are SGHTS and YDEGEE. V lost 2 bases and J 0 bases, leaving 7 bases between the germline ends. This CDR3 is 14 amino acids long. The CDR3: CASSLAPSTDTQYF. DNA for the CDR3: TGTGCCAGCAGCTTAGCGCCCAGCACAGATACGCAGTATTTT.

The chain carries TRBV11-1 and TRBJ2-5; D possibly matches TRBD1 or TRBD2 (5 bases each). V was trimmed by 4 bases and J by 5 bases, leaving 14 bases between them. The CDR3 is 14 amino acids. Germline CDR1 SGHAT, CDR2 FQDESV (reference sequence). The CDR3 DNA follows: TGTGCCAGCAGCTCCATCAGACAGCGGGAGACCCAGTACTTC. This codes for CASSSIRQRETQYF.

The chain uses TRBV5-1 and TRBJ2-5; TRBD1 is a possible D gene (5 bases). CDR1 and CDR2 (germline): SGHRS, YFSETQ. The CDR3 runs to 13 residues. The V and J ends lost 4 bases and 5 bases respectively, with 12 bases between them. The CDR3 region has the DNA TGCGCCAGCAGCCTAGGGGTAGGGGAGACCCAGTACTTC. Its translation is CASSLGVGETQYF. Using reference TRBV5-1 and TRBJ2-5 for the parts outside the CDR3, the full variable domain is KAGVTQTPRYLIKTRGQQVTLSCSPISGHRSVSWYQQTPGQGLQFLFEYFSETQRNKGNFPGRFSGRQFSNSRSEMNVSTLELGDSALYLCASSLGVGETQYFGPGTRLLVL.

This clone was seen once. This chain joins TRBV5-1 and TRBJ2-3; TRBD2 might be the D (6 bases). The germline CDR1 and CDR2 sequences are SGHRS and YFSETQ. The CDR3 is 16 residues long. With 0 bases removed from V and 0 bases from J, the gap between germline ends came to 11 bases. The CDR3 DNA is TGCGCCAGCAGCTTGGCGTCAAGCGGGAGCACAGATACGCAGTATTTT. Translation gives CASSLASSGSTDTQYF. The whole variable domain, remainder taken from reference TRBV5-1 and TRBJ2-3, is KAGVTQTPRYLIKTRGQQVTLSCSPISGHRSVSWYQQTPGQGLQFLFEYFSETQRNKGNFPGRFSGRQFSNSRSEMNVSTLELGDSALYLCASSLASSGSTDTQYFGPGTRLTVL.

This clone was observed a few times. CDR3 sequence reads: CASSSITGEQYF. CDR3 in DNA: TGCGCCAGCAGTTCCATTACGGGCGAGCAGTACTTC. This chain links TRBV10-1 with TRBJ2-7; no clear D gene. The CDR3 extends over 12 amino acids. Per the germline V gene, CDR1 is WNHNN and CDR2 is SYGVQD (reference sequence). Between the trimmed V and J ends, which lost 5 bases and 6 bases, there was a span of 11 bases.

The CDR3, as DNA: TGTGCCAGCACTCTGAGGGGGTTCGGTGGGGAGACCTCCTATGGCTACACCTTC. Amino acids: CASTLRGFGGETSYGYTF. This chain connects TRBV5-5 to TRBJ1-2; possibly TRBD1 for D (6 bases). V shed 6 bases and J shed 4 bases, with 28 bases lying between them. This CDR3 spans 18 amino acids. The germline CDR1 and CDR2 sequences are SGHKS and YYEKEE (reference sequence).

This clone was seen a single time. V is TRBV7-9 and J is TRBJ1-2; 9 positions agree with TRBD1. Germline CDR1 SEHNR, CDR2 FQNEAQ (reference sequence). The J segment lost 7 bases and the V segment lost 4 bases, leaving 7 bases of the junction unmatched. The CDR3 runs 14 residues. For the CDR3, the DNA is TGTGCCAGCAGCTCACAGGGGGCGTCTGGTGGCTACACCTTC. Residues: CASSSQGASGGYTF.

V usage is TRBV20-1 and J usage is TRBJ1-4; D is ambiguous. The germline gives CDR1 DFQATT, CDR2 SNEGSKA (reference sequence). The length of the CDR3 is 11 residues. Trimming pared 6 bases from V and 8 bases from J, leaving 10 bases between. This chain's CDR3 is CSAGWEEKLFF. The CDR3 nucleotides are TGCAGTGCGGGATGGGAAGAAAAACTGTTTTTT.

This rearrangement joins TRBV7-8 to TRBJ1-5, with 10 positions matching TRBD1. The trim removed 6 bases at V and 7 bases at J, leaving 9 bases unmatched. The length of the CDR3 is 15 residues. CDR1 and CDR2 from the germline V gene are SGHVS and FQNEAQ. The CDR3 DNA sequence: TGTGCCAGCAGACCAGGACAGGGGGAAGGACAGCCCCAGCATTTT. It translates to CASRPGQGEGQPQHF. The whole variable domain, remainder taken from reference TRBV7-8 and TRBJ1-5, is GAGVSQSPRYKVAKRGQDVALRCDPISGHVSLFWYQQALGQGPEFLTYFQNEAQLDKSGLPSDRFFAERPEGSVSTLKIQRTQQEDSAVYLCASRPGQGEGQPQHFGDGTRLSIL.